This T cell receptor (beta chain) is from a study of blood T cells in healthy people across ages. With a J-beta primer mix and a sample-barcoded 5' primer, a second PCR ran about 6 to 11 cycles. TCRdb re-called the 5' RACE reads with MiXCR, one entry per CDR3 protein. The sample holds approximately 2,000,000 distinct CDR3 sequences, roughly 43% seen once. V lost 2 bases to trimming and J lost 6 bases; unmatched junction nucleotides: 6. CDR3 length: 16 amino acids. The germline CDR1 and CDR2 sequences are LGHDT and YNNKEL (reference sequence). This sequence was found in a human donor in good health. Sequencing was done on a sample of blood. The chain combines TRBV3-1 with TRBJ2-4; TRBD1 matches 11 bases. The CDR3 reads CASSQLIGTGGNIQYF. The CDR3 coding sequence is TGTGCCAGCAGCCAATTGATTGGGACAGGGGGAAACATTCAGTACTTC.